One and the same sample provided the 30 T cell receptor beta chains below, sequenced in a study of T cell responses to AZD1222 COVID-19 vaccine. Method: immunoSEQ multiplex PCR; TCRdb's copy keeps in-frame clones and lacks some. The profile shows around 80,000 clones, approximately 90% of them singletons. The sequences come from peripheral blood, collected 28 days after the second AZD1222 dose. The receptor set was obtained from an adult who received the AZD1222 COVID-19 vaccine.

This clone was observed a single time. The chain carries TRBV19 and TRBJ2-1; D unclear. CDR1 LNHDA and CDR2 SQIVND come from the germline V gene (reference sequence). CDR3 size: 14 residues. Trimming stripped 3 bases from V and 4 bases from J, with 10 bases between. CDR3 sequence (DNA): TGTGCCAGTAGTATCCTAAGCCTGTACAATGAGCAGTTCTTC. Translating gives CASSILSLYNEQFF. The whole variable domain, filled in from reference TRBV19 and TRBJ2-1, reads DGGITQSPKYLFRKEGQNVTLSCEQNLNHDAMYWYRQDPGQGLRLIYYSQIVNDFQKGDIAEGYSVSREKKESFPLTVTSAQKNPTAFYLCASSILSLYNEQFFGPGTRLTVL.

This chain links TRBV28 with TRBJ1-2; TRBD1 aligns across 7 bases. Germline CDR1 MDHEN, CDR2 SYDVKM. The CDR3 spans 12 residues. V trimming: 6 bases; J trimming: 7 bases; junction bases outside the gene matches: 5. The CDR3 spells CASSPGGTGYTF. CDR3 nucleotide sequence: TGTGCCAGCAGCCCAGGGGGTACTGGCTACACCTTC.

This clone was seen only once. CDR3 coding DNA: TGTGCCAGCAGTGACGAGAATCTAGCTAACTATGGCTACACCTTC. This gives the protein CASSDENLANYGYTF. This sequence joins TRBV2 and TRBJ1-2; D remains ambiguous. This CDR3 spans 15 amino acids. V was trimmed by 3 bases and J by 0 bases, leaving 11 bases between them. Germline CDR1 is SNHLY and CDR2 is FYNNEI.

The chain is built from TRBV5-1 and TRBJ2-1, with 9 positions matching TRBD2. The germline V gene encodes CDR1 SGHRS and CDR2 YFSETQ. V lost 0 bases, J lost 9 bases, and 1 base stayed unmatched. The CDR3 is 13 amino acids. CDR3 loop: CASSLGLAAEQFF. In DNA form, the CDR3 reads TGCGCCAGCAGCTTGGGACTAGCGGCTGAGCAGTTCTTC.

This chain uses TRBV19 with TRBJ1-5; maybe TRBD1 (5 bases). V lost 5 bases and J 7 bases, leaving 15 bases between the germline ends. In germline, CDR1 is LNHDA, CDR2 SQIVND (reference sequence). The CDR3 covers 14 residues. This CDR3 reads CASSLTALIQPQHF. CDR3 DNA: TGTGCCAGTAGTTTGACAGCTCTTATCCAGCCCCAGCATTTT.

V usage is TRBV28 and J usage is TRBJ2-1; TRBD2 might be the D (5 bases). V was shortened by 3 bases and J by 0 bases, with 9 bases between the two germline ends. Germline lookup yields CDR1 MDHEN and CDR2 SYDVKM. The CDR3 loop spans 15 amino acids. The chain's CDR3 is CASSFGGFSYNEQFF. In nucleotides, the CDR3 is TGTGCCAGCAGTTTCGGCGGGTTCTCCTACAATGAGCAGTTCTTC.

The chain uses TRBV5-5 and TRBJ2-6; 10 bases match TRBD2. Trimming cost V 0 bases and J 0 bases; bases outside gene matches: 6. The CDR3 has 19 amino acids. Germline CDR1 reads SGHKS; CDR2 reads YYEKEE (reference sequence). CDR3 DNA sequence: TGTGCCAGCAGCTTGGAGGGACTAGCGATCTTCTCTGGGGCCAACGTCCTGACTTTC. It translates to CASSLEGLAIFSGANVLTF.

The chain couples TRBV2 to TRBJ1-5; TRBD1 is a possible D gene (6 bases). The CDR3 loop spans 13 amino acids. V lost 10 bases and J lost 6, with 16 bases in between. Germline CDR1 is SNHLY and CDR2 is FYNNEI. CDR3 residues: CATTDRPSQPQHF. The DNA for the CDR3 is TGTGCCACCACAGACAGGCCCAGTCAGCCCCAGCATTTT.

The J gene is TRBJ2-3, the V gene TRBV30; 8 nucleotides line up with TRBD2. V gave up 5 bases and J gave up 5 bases; unmatched junction bases: 12. CDR1 and CDR2 from the germline V gene are GTSNPN and SVGIG (reference sequence). The CDR3 covers 15 residues. CDR3 DNA: TGTGCCTGGGCCCTCACTAGCGGAGGGGGAGATACGCAGTATTTT. Its protein is CAWALTSGGGDTQYF.

In this sample, this clone turned up once. V and J are TRBV4-1 and TRBJ2-1, with D uncertain. The CDR3 contains 13 residues. V gave up 4 bases and J gave up 3 bases, with 7 bases separating them. Germline V gene lookup returns CDR1 MGHRA and CDR2 YSYEKL. The CDR3 reads CASSLHFYNEQFF. Written as DNA, the CDR3 is TGCGCCAGCAGCCTCCACTTCTACAATGAGCAGTTCTTC.

The chain uses TRBV28 and TRBJ1-2; the D gene is possibly TRBD1 (5 bases). In germline, CDR1 is MDHEN, CDR2 SYDVKM. The CDR3 sequence is 13 residues long. The ends were cut back, 2 bases at V and 7 bases at J, with 11 bases in the middle. CDR3 coding DNA: TGTGCCAGCAGTTTAGAGGTCAGGGCTGGCTACACCTTC. It specifies CASSLEVRAGYTF.

The chain uses TRBV6-5 and TRBJ1-2; possible D gene TRBD1, 5 bases. Trimming took off 0 bases at V and 7 bases at J, with 9 bases between the two ends. CDR3 size: 13 residues. The germline V gene has CDR1 MNHEY and CDR2 SVGAGI. The CDR3, as DNA: TGTGCCAGCAGTTACTCCTCCAGGGCTGGCTACACCTTC. Translating it yields CASSYSSRAGYTF.

This rearrangement joins TRBV5-1 to TRBJ2-7; TRBD2 matches 8 bases. The germline CDR1 and CDR2 sequences are SGHRS and YFSETQ. V lost 4 bases to trimming and J lost 2 bases; unmatched junction nucleotides: 5. CDR3 length: 14 amino acids. CDR3 amino acids: CASSADGGAYEQYF. The CDR3 DNA sequence: TGCGCCAGCAGCGCGGACGGGGGGGCCTACGAGCAGTACTTC.

The chain recombines TRBV11-3 with TRBJ2-2; the match to TRBD1 covers 7 bases. The CDR3 spans 13 residues. J was trimmed by 8 bases and V by 1 base; bases with no gene match: 1. Germline CDR1 SGHNT, CDR2 YENEEA. Written as DNA, the CDR3 is TGTGCCAGCAGCTTAGGGGGACAGGGGGAGCTGTTTTTT. Its translation: CASSLGGQGELFF.

The chain couples TRBV18 to TRBJ1-1; D possibly corresponds to TRBD1 (6 bases). CDR1 KGHSH and CDR2 LQKENI come from the germline V gene. The CDR3 length is 13 residues. V was shortened by 3 bases and J by 6 bases, with 11 bases between the two germline ends. The CDR3: CASSPTGLAEAFF. DNA of the CDR3: TGTGCCAGCTCACCCACAGGGTTGGCTGAAGCTTTCTTT.

The chain employs TRBV7-9 and TRBJ2-2; TRBD2 matches 10 bases. The CDR3 sequence is 16 residues long. Germline V gene sequence: CDR1 SEHNR, CDR2 FQNEAQ (reference sequence). The J segment lost 1 base and the V segment lost 1 base, leaving 0 bases of the junction unmatched. The CDR3 sequence is CASSLGTSGNTGELFF. The DNA for the CDR3 is TGTGCCAGCAGCTTAGGGACTAGCGGGAACACCGGGGAGCTGTTTTTT.

This chain links TRBV3-1 (or the pseudogene TRBV3-2) with TRBJ2-3; TRBD2 agrees at 7 bases. Germline V gene lookup returns CDR1 LGHDT and CDR2 YNNKEL (reference sequence). This CDR3 is 15 amino acids long. V lost 6 bases, J lost 0 bases, and 6 bases stayed unmatched. CDR3 DNA: TGTGCCAGCAGGTCCAGCGGGGCTAGCACAGATACGCAGTATTTT. Protein product: CASRSSGASTDTQYF.

The chain couples TRBV2 to TRBJ2-7; TRBD2 aligns across 8 bases. This CDR3 has 14 residues. J gave up 5 bases and V 3 bases, and 6 bases lay outside the gene matches. CDR1 is SNHLY, CDR2 FYNNEI, per germline. CDR3 region: CASSELSGGDEQYF. CDR3 nucleotide sequence: TGTGCCAGCAGTGAGTTATCGGGAGGGGACGAGCAGTACTTC.

The V and J genes are TRBV7-2 and TRBJ2-2, with a weak D call TRBD2 (6 bases). The V and J ends lost 10 bases and 1 base respectively, with 7 bases between them. The CDR3 runs to 12 residues. CDR1 and CDR2 from the germline V gene are SGHTA and FQGNSA. The chain's CDR3 is CATAGNTGELFF. DNA of the CDR3: TGTGCCACAGCGGGGAACACCGGGGAGCTGTTTTTT. Looking up the rest from reference TRBV7-2 and TRBJ2-2 gives the full variable domain: GAGVSQSPSNKVTEKGKDVELRCDPISGHTALYWYRQSLGQGLEFLIYFQGNSAPDKSGLPSDRFSAERTGGSVSTLTIQRTQQEDSAVYLCATAGNTGELFFGEGSRLTVL.

V and J are TRBV9 and TRBJ2-2, with D perhaps matching TRBD1 (5 bases). This CDR3 region has 15 residues. Germline CDR1 SGDLS, CDR2 YYNGEE. The ends were cut back, 6 bases at V and 1 base at J, with 13 bases in the middle. CDR3 nucleotide sequence: TGTGCCAGCACTCAGACAGACATGAACACCGGGGAGCTGTTTTTT. Translation: CASTQTDMNTGELFF.

The chain uses TRBV5-5 and TRBJ1-2; D perhaps matches TRBD1 (5 bases). Germline CDR1 is SGHKS and CDR2 is YYEKEE (reference sequence). Trimming removed 4 bases at V and 8 bases at J, with 15 bases between. The CDR3 extends over 13 amino acids. CDR3 sequence (DNA): TGTGCCAGCAGCACATTGGGGGGATCGGGCTACACCTTC. Translated: CASSTLGGSGYTF.

This sequence joins TRBV7-2 and TRBJ1-1; TRBD1 might be the D (5 bases). Germline assignment: CDR1 SGHTA and CDR2 FQGNSA. The CDR3 runs 14 residues. Trimming removed 6 bases at V and 0 bases at J, with 11 bases between. Written as DNA, the CDR3 is TGTGCCAGCAGATTGGGGGTAATGAACACTGAAGCTTTCTTT. This translates into CASRLGVMNTEAFF.

The chain couples TRBV12-3 or TRBV12-4 to TRBJ2-3, with 12 bases aligning to TRBD2. V dropped 5 bases and J dropped 6; count of bases not matched to a gene: 0. The CDR3 contains 13 residues. The CDR3 nucleotides read TGTGCCAGCAGTGGGACTAGCGGGGATACGCAGTATTTT. Amino acids: CASSGTSGDTQYF.

The table lists this clone with a few counts. This chain links TRBV15 with TRBJ2-7, with a weak D call TRBD2 (5 bases). V was clipped by 4 bases and J by 4 bases, with 8 bases between them. The CDR3 loop spans 12 amino acids. In germline, CDR1 is LNHNV, CDR2 YYDKDF (reference sequence). This CDR3 reads CATSTDSYEQYF. Here the CDR3 DNA reads TGTGCCACCAGCACGGACTCGTACGAGCAGTACTTC.

The CDR3 here is CSGIGTTSYNEQFF. In DNA form, the CDR3 reads TGCAGCGGAATCGGAACGACCTCCTACAATGAGCAGTTCTTC. The chain employs TRBV29-1 and TRBJ2-1; D not resolved. This CDR3 region has 14 residues. The ends were cut back, 7 bases at V and 0 bases at J, with 13 bases in the middle. CDR1 SQVTM and CDR2 ANQGSEA come from the germline V gene.

The chain employs TRBV19 and TRBJ1-5; 7 bases map to TRBD1. Germline CDR1 reads LNHDA; CDR2 reads SQIVND (reference sequence). V gave up 3 bases and J gave up 5 bases; unmatched junction bases: 7. The CDR3 totals 15 residues. CDR3 DNA: TGTGCCAGTAGTATTGTATGGGACAGTTATCAGCCCCAGCATTTT. It translates to CASSIVWDSYQPQHF.

The chain joins TRBV7-3 to TRBJ2-2; D is uncertain. The V and J ends lost 0 bases and 4 bases respectively, with 6 bases between them. CDR3 length equals 14 residues. Germline lookup yields CDR1 SGHTA and CDR2 FQGTGA. The CDR3 DNA reads TGTGCCAGCAGCTTAACGCCGGGCACCGGGGAGCTGTTTTTT. This sequence encodes CASSLTPGTGELFF. The full variable domain, completed using reference TRBV7-3 and TRBJ2-2, is GAGVSQTPSNKVTEKGKYVELRCDPISGHTALYWYRQSLGQGPEFLIYFQGTGAADDSGLPNDRFFAVRPEGSVSTLKIQRTERGDSAVYLCASSLTPGTGELFFGEGSRLTVL.

The genes are TRBV10-2 and TRBJ1-4; perhaps TRBD1 as D (5 bases). The germline V and J ends were trimmed by 3 bases and 8 bases, with 10 bases remaining between them. This CDR3 spans 13 amino acids. In germline, CDR1 is WSHSY, CDR2 SAAADI. The CDR3 nucleotides read TGCGCCAGCAGTGAAGGGGAAGGAGAAAAACTGTTTTTT. Residues: CASSEGEGEKLFF.

The V gene is TRBV5-1, the J gene TRBJ1-1; D ambiguous. The CDR3 runs to 14 residues. The germline CDR1 and CDR2 sequences are SGHRS and YFSETQ. V dropped 4 bases and J dropped 0 bases, with 10 bases sitting between them. CDR3 sequence reads: CASSRQFMNTEAFF. The CDR3 DNA reads TGCGCCAGCAGCCGGCAGTTCATGAACACTGAAGCTTTCTTT.

The CDR3 region has the DNA TGTGCCTGGACCCCGGGGGGGGCGCAAAAACTGTTTTTT. It translates to CAWTPGGAQKLFF. The rearrangement joins TRBV30 to TRBJ1-4; D might be TRBD1 (6 bases). Looked up from germline, CDR1 is GTSNPN and CDR2 is SVGIG (reference sequence). CDR3 length: 13 residues. V shed 4 bases and J shed 9 bases, with 15 bases lying between them. Looking up the rest from reference TRBV30 and TRBJ1-4 gives the full variable domain: SQTIHQWPATLVQPVGSPLSLECTVEGTSNPNLYWYRQAAGRGLQLLFYSVGIGQISSEVPQNLSASRPQDRQFILSSKKLLLSDSGFYLCAWTPGGAQKLFFGSGTQLSVL.